This record looks at one TCR beta chain sequence and its context. The junction had 3 bases not matched to a gene; V was cut back by 3 bases and J by 7 bases. Germline V gene lookup returns CDR1 MNHEY and CDR2 SMNVEV (reference sequence). CDR3 length: 13 residues. The sample originates from a study of blood T cell repertoires in COVID-19. Study-level background: PBMCs, B-cell-depleted T cells, or T cells provided the cDNA or gDNA that made up the material.

Sequencing was performed with immunoSEQ multiplex PCR; in TCRdb, only in-frame clones are kept and a portion is missing. The sample includes some 93,000 clones, about nine tenths of them seen just once. This chain connects TRBV27 to TRBJ1-5, with 7 positions matching TRBD1. Material for sequencing was peripheral blood. The origin of this receptor is a man in his fifties or sixties with acute or convalescent COVID-19. The DNA of the CDR3 is TGTGCCAGCAGTTTCGACAGGGACCAGCCCCAGCATTTT. As protein: CASSFDRDQPQHF.